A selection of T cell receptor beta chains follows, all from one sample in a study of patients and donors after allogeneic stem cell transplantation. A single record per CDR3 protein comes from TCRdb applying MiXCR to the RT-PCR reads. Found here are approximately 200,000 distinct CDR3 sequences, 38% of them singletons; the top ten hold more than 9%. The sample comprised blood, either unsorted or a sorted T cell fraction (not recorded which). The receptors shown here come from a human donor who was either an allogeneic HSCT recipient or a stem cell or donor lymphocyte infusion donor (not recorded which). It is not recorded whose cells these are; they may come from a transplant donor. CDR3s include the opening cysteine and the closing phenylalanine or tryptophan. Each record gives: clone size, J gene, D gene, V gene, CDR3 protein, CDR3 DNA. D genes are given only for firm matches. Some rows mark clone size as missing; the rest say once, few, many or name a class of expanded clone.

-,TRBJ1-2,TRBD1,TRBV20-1,CSARGGTGKGYTF,TGCAGTGCTAGAGGCGGGACAGGGAAAGGCTACACCTTC
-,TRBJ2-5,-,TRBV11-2,CASSVMRVETQYF,TGTGCCAGCAGCGTAATGAGGGTAGAGACCCAGTACTTC
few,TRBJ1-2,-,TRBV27,CASASGTPANYGYTF,TGTGCCAGCGCTAGCGGGACACCGGCTAACTATGGCTACACCTTC
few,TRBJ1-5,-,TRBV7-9,CASSLATSNQPQHF,TGTGCCAGCAGCTTAGCGACCAGCAATCAGCCCCAGCATTTT
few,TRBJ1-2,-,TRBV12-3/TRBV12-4,CASSYGTTNYGYTF,TGTGCCAGCAGTTATGGGACAACTAACTATGGCTACACCTTC
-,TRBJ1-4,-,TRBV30,CAWGRGRSGNEKLFF,TGTGCCTGGGGGAGGGGCAGGTCGGGAAATGAAAAACTGTTTTTT
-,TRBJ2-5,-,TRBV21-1,CASSKGYYRGYQETQYF,TGTGCCAGCAGCAAAGGATATTATAGGGGGTACCAAGAGACCCAGTACTTC
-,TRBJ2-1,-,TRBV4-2,CASSQMELLYNEQFF,TGTGCCAGCAGCCAGATGGAACTCCTCTACAATGAGCAGTTCTTC
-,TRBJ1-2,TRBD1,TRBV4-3,CASSQLTGPAITGYTF,TGCGCCAGCAGCCAATTGACAGGGCCGGCTATAACTGGCTACACCTTC
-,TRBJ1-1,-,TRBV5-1,CASSLEGSEAFF,TGCGCCAGCAGCTTGGAAGGGTCTGAAGCTTTCTTT
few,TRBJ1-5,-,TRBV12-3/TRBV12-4,CASSMGANQPQHF,TGTGCCAGCAGTATGGGCGCTAATCAGCCCCAGCATTTT
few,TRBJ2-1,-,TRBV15,CASRQDSSYNEQFF,TGTGCCTCCCGACAGGATAGCTCCTACAATGAGCAGTTCTTC
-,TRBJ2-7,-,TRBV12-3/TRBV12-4,CASSLTRPPGDEQYF,TGTGCCAGCAGTTTGACCAGGCCGCCAGGGGACGAGCAGTACTTC
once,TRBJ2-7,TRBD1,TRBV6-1,CASSEWDRAIYEQYF,TGTGCCAGCAGTGAATGGGACAGGGCAATCTACGAGCAGTACTTC
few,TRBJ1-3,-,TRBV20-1,CSARVQGSGNTIYF,TGCAGTGCTAGAGTACAGGGCTCTGGAAACACCATATATTTT
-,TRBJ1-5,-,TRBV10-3,CAISGEGAAQHF,TGTGCCATCAGTGGAGAAGGGGCAGCCCAGCATTTT
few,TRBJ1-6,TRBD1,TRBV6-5,CASGQDSAYYNSPLHF,TGTGCCAGCGGACAGGACTCTGCCTACTATAATTCACCCCTCCACTTT
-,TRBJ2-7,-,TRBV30,CAWSVYGFRYEQYF,TGTGCCTGGAGTGTTTACGGATTTCGCTACGAGCAGTACTTC
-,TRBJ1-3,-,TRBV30,CAWSVRDSIGNTIYF,TGTGCCTGGAGTGTAAGGGACTCAATTGGAAACACCATATATTTT
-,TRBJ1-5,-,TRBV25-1,CASSDYTGNQPQHF,TGTGCCAGCAGTGACTATACAGGGAATCAGCCCCAGCATTTT
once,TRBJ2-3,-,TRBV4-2,CASSQDSSWRFGTDTQYF,TGTGCCAGCAGCCAAGACTCTTCTTGGCGGTTCGGCACAGATACGCAGTATTTT
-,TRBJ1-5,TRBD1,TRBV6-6,CASSYGGSFPGQYNQPQHF,TGTGCCAGCAGTTACGGCGGATCATTTCCGGGACAGTACAATCAGCCCCAGCATTTT
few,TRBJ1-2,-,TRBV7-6,CASSPYALDGYTF,TGTGCCAGCAGCCCATACGCGTTGGATGGCTACACCTTC
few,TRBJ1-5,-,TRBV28,CASSLPRVTNQPQHF,TGTGCCAGCAGTTTGCCCAGGGTGACCAATCAGCCCCAGCATTTT
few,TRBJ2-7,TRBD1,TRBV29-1,CSVRQGESYEQYF,TGCAGCGTTCGACAGGGTGAGTCCTACGAGCAGTACTTC
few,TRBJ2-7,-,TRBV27,CASSFQPHPSYEQYF,TGTGCCAGCAGTTTTCAGCCCCATCCCTCCTACGAGCAGTACTTC
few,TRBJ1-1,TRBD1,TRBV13,CASSLGRDRAAFF,TGTGCCAGCAGCTTAGGGAGGGACAGGGCAGCTTTCTTT
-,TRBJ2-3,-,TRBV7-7,CASTPGTRADTQYF,TGTGCCAGCACCCCCGGGACCCGGGCAGATACGCAGTATTTT
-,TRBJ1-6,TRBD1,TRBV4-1,CASSQALQGHNSPLHF,TGCGCCAGCAGCCAAGCGCTACAGGGGCATAATTCACCCCTCCACTTT
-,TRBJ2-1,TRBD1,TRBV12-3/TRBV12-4,CASRLGTGAYNEQFF,TGTGCCAGCAGACTCGGGACAGGGGCGTACAATGAGCAGTTCTTC
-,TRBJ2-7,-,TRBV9,CASSVEGEASYEQYF,TGTGCCAGCAGCGTAGAGGGGGAGGCCTCCTACGAGCAGTACTTC
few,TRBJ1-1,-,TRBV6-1,CASSPTGTKQVGF,TGTGCCAGCAGTCCCACCGGGACGAAACAGGTGGGGTTT
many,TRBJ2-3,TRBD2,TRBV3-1,CASSQEGATGLAGQDTQYF,TGTGCCAGCAGCCAAGAAGGGGCGACAGGACTAGCGGGACAAGATACGCAGTATTTT
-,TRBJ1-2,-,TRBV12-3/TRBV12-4,CASSPVLDYGYTF,TGTGCCAGCAGTCCCGTCCTAGATTATGGCTACACCTTC
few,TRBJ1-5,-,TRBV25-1,CASSYLGYSNQPQHF,TGTGCCAGCAGTTACCTGGGGTATAGCAATCAGCCCCAGCATTTT
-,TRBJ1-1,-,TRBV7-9,CASSLEVRREAEAFF,TGTGCCAGCAGCTTAGAGGTCCGACGGGAGGCTGAAGCTTTCTTT
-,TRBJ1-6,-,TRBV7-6,CASSTTGGPPGVNSPLHF,TGTGCCAGCAGCACAACTGGAGGCCCACCGGGAGTTAATTCACCCCTCCACTTT
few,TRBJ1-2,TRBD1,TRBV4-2,CASSQGTGRGYTF,TGTGCCAGCAGCCAGGGGACAGGGCGTGGCTACACCTTC
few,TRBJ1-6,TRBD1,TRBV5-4,CASSWGTDPHNSPLHF,TGTGCCAGCAGCTGGGGGACAGACCCCCATAATTCACCCCTCCACTTT
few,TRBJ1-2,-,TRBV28,CASSLWSPGTTNYGYTF,TGTGCCAGCAGTTTATGGAGCCCGGGAACCACTAACTATGGCTACACCTTC
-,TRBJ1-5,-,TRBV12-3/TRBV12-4,CASSPGHSEGQPQHF,TGTGCCAGCAGTCCGGGACACTCGGAAGGTCAGCCCCAGCATTTT
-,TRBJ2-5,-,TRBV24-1,CATSPTGQETQYF,TGTGCCACCAGCCCGACAGGACAAGAGACCCAGTACTTC
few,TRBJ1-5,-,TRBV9,CVTQPQHF,TGTGTTACTCAGCCCCAGCATTTT
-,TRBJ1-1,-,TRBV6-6,CASTTGTQAFF,TGTGCCAGCACCACCGGGACGCAAGCTTTCTTT
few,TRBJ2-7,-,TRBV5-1,CASSSTAHEQYF,TGCGCCAGCAGCTCAACCGCCCACGAGCAGTACTTC
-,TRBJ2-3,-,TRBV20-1,CSARDLSTDTQYF,TGCAGTGCTAGGGACTTGAGCACAGATACGCAGTATTTT
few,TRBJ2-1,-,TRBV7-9,CASSHTLENEQFF,TGTGCCAGCAGCCACACCTTGGAAAATGAGCAGTTCTTC
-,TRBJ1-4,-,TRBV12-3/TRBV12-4,CASRNNEKLFF,TGTGCCAGCAGGAATAATGAAAAACTGTTTTTT
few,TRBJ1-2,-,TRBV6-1,CASIWGFYGYTF,TGTGCCAGCATTTGGGGGTTCTATGGCTACACCTTC